This entry features one TCR beta chain sequence. This clonotype has just a few counts. The antigen it binds to is not known. Nothing much larger sits one base from this clone, and base qualities are not available. The germline V gene (reference sequence) sets CDR1 to MNHEY and CDR2 to SMNVEV. From its cysteine to its phenylalanine, the CDR3 spans 15 amino acids. Of all the DNA, just the CDR3 is kept, 45 bases in frame from base 1. Cut back by 6 bases and 7 bases, the V and J ends lie 16 bases apart. These data belong to a study of blood T cells in healthy people across ages (dated by TCRdb to between 2015 and 2016). With respect to the entire study: Template switching captured roughly one uniquely barcoded TCR beta cDNA molecule per two T cells in model experiments. To track age-related changes in TCR beta repertoire diversity, the study relied on deep sequencing normalized with unique cDNA molecular identifiers. Donors were grouped into four age groups: young (average 16 years), middle-aged (about 40), aged (62) and long-lived (around 80). To avoid experimental bias, donors of different ages were randomly spread across the sequencing lanes. Using the same blood draw, the study looked at two additional independent replicas of 1 million unique cDNA reads for two donors, one aged 18 to 30 and the other aged 80 or older. On the study overall, not on this receptor specifically: Estimates of total diversity based on one million sequenced T cells were considered lower bounds and underestimates. As age increased, observed TCR beta diversity per million T cells dropped in a roughly linear way, and a significant reduction was already evident by age about 40. Donor CMV infection status was unknown, potentially confounding age-related changes in expanded clonotypes. Compared with the aged group, more naive CD4+ T cells, fewer expanded clones and increased TCR diversity were shown by the long-lived group, suggesting age selection. Since profiling was done on bulk unsorted PBMCs, naive and antigen-experienced compartments could not be conclusively compared. The percentage of naive T cells measured by flow cytometry correlated strongly with observed TCR beta diversity.

Donors were approximately 42 systemically healthy Caucasian individuals from Russia aged 6 to 90 years. Each donor gave around 9.8 milliliters of peripheral blood, collected into EDTA-treated Vacutainer tubes. Ficoll-Paque density-gradient centrifugation was used to isolate PBMCs, with at least 6.5 million per sample. Trizol reagent was used to extract total RNA from the PBMCs, yielding at least 5.5 micrograms per sample. The percentages of naive CD45RAhigh/CD27high T cells were determined by flow cytometry on a PBMC aliquot from every donor. Libraries were prepared through 5' RACE. Sequencing took place on an Illumina HiSeq 2500. A second PCR of roughly 6 to 12 cycles was run with a J-beta primer mix and a sample-barcoded 5' primer. Each TCR beta cDNA molecule received a unique molecular identifier from a template-switch 5' adaptor carrying 12 random nucleotides. At least 2.5 million CDR3-containing paired-end reads were obtained from each sample. All of the RNA was converted into first-strand cDNA using the Mint cDNA synthesis kit, with a TRBC-specific oligonucleotide serving as the primer. Following uracil-DNA glycosylase treatment, all cDNA underwent a first 18-cycle PCR with the universal primers M1SS and BC2_uni_R. The original methods were these. Each sample was normalized by randomly selecting 1 million high-quality reads, each carrying a distinct molecular identifier. Instead of being binned into consensus sequences, reads that shared molecular identifiers were thrown out. CDR3 identification, clonotype clustering and error correction used MiTCR with a Q25 quality threshold and the strictest error-elimination algorithm. A nonparametric unseen species model with Euler transformation was used to estimate lower-bound total TCR beta diversity. Starting from the raw public reads, TCRdb applied fastp trimming at Q25, assembled clones with MiXCR and retained in-frame beta chains. For every CDR3 protein sequence, its rows merge into one entry that carries the most common genes and DNA. The V and J calls were determined by TCRdb, not by the authors. Present in this sample are 1.5 million to 2 million distinct CDR3 sequences, 30% to 40% of which were seen just once. The ten top clones hold around 11% of the sample.

The sample consisted of blood. The sequence links TRBV27 to TRBJ1-6; TRBD1 is a possible D gene, resting on 5 matching bases. This TCR came from a woman aged 25 to 39 in good health. The nucleotide sequence is given as TGTGCCAGCAGAAAAGACAGCTCGGCGAATTCACCCCTCCACTTT. Translated, it gives CASRKDSSANSPLHF.